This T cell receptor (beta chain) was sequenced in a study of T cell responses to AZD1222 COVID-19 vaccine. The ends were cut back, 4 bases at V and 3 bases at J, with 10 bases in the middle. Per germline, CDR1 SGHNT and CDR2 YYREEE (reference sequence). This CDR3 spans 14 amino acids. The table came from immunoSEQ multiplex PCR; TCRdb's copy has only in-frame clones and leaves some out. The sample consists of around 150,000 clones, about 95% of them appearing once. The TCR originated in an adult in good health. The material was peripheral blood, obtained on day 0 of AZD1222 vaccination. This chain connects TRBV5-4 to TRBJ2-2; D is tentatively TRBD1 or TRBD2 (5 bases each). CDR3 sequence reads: CASSRGEDTGELFF. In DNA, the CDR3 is TGTGCCAGCAGCCGGGGCGAGGACACCGGGGAGCTGTTTTTT.